This entry is about one T cell receptor (beta chain). The sample belongs to a study of blood T cell repertoires in COVID-19. Overall study context: Nucleic acid was either cDNA or gDNA, and it came from T cells, B-cell-depleted T cells, or PBMCs.

Methods used by the authors: It was from reference gene primer amplification that nucleated cell counts were estimated. The protocol was immunoSEQ multiplex PCR, while the TCRdb copy is restricted to in-frame clones and leaves out a portion. From that table come the V and J calls and clone size; the DNA was used to work out D and trimming. This table has 88,000 or so clones, less than 90% appearing once. V was trimmed by 3 bases and J by 8 bases, leaving 20 bases between them. This CDR3 is 15 amino acids long. Germline lookup yields CDR1 SGDLS and CDR2 YYNGEE. This chain joins TRBV9 and TRBJ1-2; D unclear. The sequence derives from a man aged 55 to 70 with acute or convalescent COVID-19. The sequenced material came from peripheral blood. CDR3 sequence: CASSAAGGYPGGYTF. The CDR3 region has the DNA TGTGCCAGCAGCGCGGCGGGCGGGTACCCCGGAGGCTACACCTTC.